The 23 T cell receptor beta chains presented below share a single source sample, sequenced in a study of patients and donors after allogeneic stem cell transplantation. TCRdb reanalysed the RT-PCR reads using MiXCR and keeps one entry per CDR3 protein. The table shows 12,000 or so distinct CDR3 sequences, with around 25% occurring only once. Input material: blood, either unsorted or a sorted T cell fraction (not recorded which). The receptors were gathered from a human donor who was either an allogeneic HSCT recipient or a stem cell or donor lymphocyte infusion donor (not recorded which). It is not recorded whose cells these are; they may come from a transplant donor.

The rearrangement links TRBV5-1 to TRBJ2-6; D might be TRBD1 (7 bases). V was cut by 4 bases and J by 1 base, with 9 bases left in between. The CDR3 covers 15 residues. CDR1 SGHRS and CDR2 YFSETQ come from the germline V gene. The CDR3 loop reads CASSPGGSGANVLTF. CDR3 in DNA: TGCGCCAGCAGCCCAGGGGGGTCTGGGGCCAACGTCCTGACTTTC.

The chain has TRBV18 and TRBJ1-1; D call uncertain. Germline assignment: CDR1 KGHSH and CDR2 LQKENI. This CDR3 region has 14 residues. V lost 3 bases and J lost 0, with 8 bases in between. CDR3 coding DNA: TGTGCCAGCTCACCTGGACTGATGAACACTGAAGCTTTCTTT. It yields the protein CASSPGLMNTEAFF.

The genes are TRBV28 and TRBJ1-1; a weak D match, TRBD1 (5 bases). This CDR3 has 18 residues. V lost 2 bases, J lost 3 bases, and 22 bases lay in between. Per germline, CDR1 MDHEN and CDR2 SYDVKM. The chain's CDR3 is CASSLTFGFWDGHTEAFF. CDR3 bases: TGTGCCAGCAGTTTAACATTCGGGTTTTGGGACGGACACACTGAAGCTTTCTTT.

The genes are TRBV5-6 and TRBJ2-3; D might be TRBD2 (6 bases). CDR3 size: 14 residues. The V gene lost 6 bases and the J gene lost 3 bases, with 14 bases spanning the gap. Germline V gives CDR1 SGHDT, CDR2 YYEEEE. In nucleotides, the CDR3 is TGTGCCAGCACCTGGGGCGGGAAGACAGATACGCAGTATTTT. Its protein is CASTWGGKTDTQYF.

The chain has TRBV4-2 and TRBJ2-5; a possible D gene is TRBD2 (6 bases). Germline V gene data show CDR1 as LGHNA and CDR2 as YNFKEQ. Trimming stripped 0 bases from V and 1 base from J, with 18 bases between. This CDR3 is 18 amino acids long. The DNA for the CDR3 is TGTGCCAGCAGCCAAGATGGGATAGCGGTTGAGTCCCAAGAGACCCAGTACTTC. Its translation: CASSQDGIAVESQETQYF.

This chain joins TRBV4-2 and TRBJ1-1; a weak D match, TRBD1 (6 bases). V gave up 1 base and J gave up 1 base, with 10 bases separating them. The CDR3 contains 15 residues. The V gene's germline CDR1 is LGHNA and CDR2 YNFKEQ. This CDR3 is CASSQVTGWNTEAFF. The CDR3 nucleotides are TGTGCCAGCAGCCAAGTTACAGGGTGGAACACTGAAGCTTTCTTT.

This clonotype was counted between two and nine times. The chain combines TRBV2 with TRBJ2-7; possibly TRBD2 for D (6 bases). Trimming took 3 bases from V and 2 from J, leaving 14 bases between them. CDR1 is SNHLY, CDR2 FYNNEI, per germline. This CDR3 contains 15 residues. DNA for the CDR3: TGTGCCAGCAGTGACCCGGGAGTTGGGACCTACGAGCAGTACTTC. Its translation: CASSDPGVGTYEQYF. Full variable domain (missing parts from reference TRBV2 and TRBJ2-7): EPEVTQTPSHQVTQMGQEVILRCVPISNHLYFYWYRQILGQKVEFLVSFYNNEISEKSEIFDDQFSVERPDGSNFTLKIRSTKLEDSAMYFCASSDPGVGTYEQYFGPGTRLTVT.

The chain recombines TRBV7-9 with TRBJ1-5; no firm D call. Germline loops: CDR1 SEHNR, CDR2 FQNEAQ (reference sequence). Between the trimmed V and J ends, which lost 1 base and 7 bases, there was a span of 17 bases. This CDR3 spans 16 amino acids. CDR3 DNA: TGTGCCAGCAGCTTAGGAGGTGGGGTTACCCGACAGCCCCAGCATTTT. This codes for CASSLGGGVTRQPQHF.

Only a few counts were recorded for this clonotype. This chain connects TRBV2 to TRBJ2-1, with D possibly being TRBD1 (5 bases). Trimming left V 7 bases short and J 2 bases short, with 9 bases between. Germline V CDR1 and CDR2: SNHLY, FYNNEI. There are 13 residues in the CDR3. The DNA of the CDR3 is TGTGCCAGCATGGTAGGGGCCTACAATGAGCAGTTCTTC. It specifies CASMVGAYNEQFF.

The rearrangement joins TRBV20-1 to TRBJ1-5; D perhaps matches TRBD1 (5 bases). V was pared by 4 bases and J by 5 bases, with 21 bases between. CDR1 and CDR2 (germline): DFQATT, SNEGSKA (reference sequence). The CDR3 is 16 residues long. The CDR3 sequence is CSAKQTEQGGYQPQHF. The DNA for the CDR3 is TGCAGTGCTAAGCAAACGGAGCAGGGAGGCTATCAGCCCCAGCATTTT.

CDR3 bases: TGCAGTGCTAGAAATTCCCTGACAGGGGGCTTCTATGGCTACACCTTC. This gives the protein CSARNSLTGGFYGYTF. V and J are TRBV20-1 and TRBJ1-2; 10 nucleotides line up with TRBD1. The junction had 10 bases not matched to a gene; V was cut back by 2 bases and J by 4 bases. The CDR3 consists of 16 residues. Germline CDR1 DFQATT, CDR2 SNEGSKA (reference sequence).

The count of this clonotype is one. The chain carries TRBV19 and TRBJ2-2; D is unclear. V was shortened by 7 bases and J by 6 bases, with 12 bases between the two germline ends. The CDR3 has 13 residues. Germline loops: CDR1 LNHDA, CDR2 SQIVND (reference sequence). The CDR3 protein is CASTVLRSGELFF. CDR3 nucleotide sequence: TGTGCCAGTACCGTCCTTAGGTCCGGGGAGCTGTTTTTT.

This clonotype has a handful of counts. The chain employs TRBV7-9 and TRBJ1-4; 7 nucleotides match TRBD1. From germline, CDR1 is SEHNR and CDR2 FQNEAQ (reference sequence). The CDR3 sequence is 21 residues long. The J segment lost 0 bases and the V segment lost 4 bases, leaving 20 bases of the junction unmatched. The CDR3 sequence: CASSSDRARASLRATNEKLFF. The DNA for the CDR3 is TGTGCCAGCAGCTCCGACAGGGCACGGGCGTCTCTCAGGGCAACTAATGAAAAACTGTTTTTT.

A few counts support this clonotype. The chain recombines TRBV7-9 with TRBJ2-2; D is uncertain. This CDR3 has 14 residues. V lost 4 bases and J 5 bases, leaving 11 bases between the germline ends. Germline V gene data show CDR1 as SEHNR and CDR2 as FQNEAQ (reference sequence). Here the CDR3 reads CASSSSRVTGELFF. The CDR3, as DNA: TGTGCCAGCAGCTCTAGTCGGGTGACCGGGGAGCTGTTTTTT.

The chain carries TRBV5-1 and TRBJ1-6; D is unclear. The CDR3 totals 15 residues. Germline V gives CDR1 SGHRS, CDR2 YFSETQ. Trimming took 0 bases from V and 9 from J, leaving 13 bases between them. The CDR3 loop reads CASSLGRQPSSPLHF. CDR3 nucleotides: TGCGCCAGCAGCTTGGGGAGACAACCTTCTTCACCCCTCCACTTT.

This clonotype was detected a few times. The chain couples TRBV7-9 to TRBJ1-1; 10 positions match TRBD1. CDR3 size: 15 residues. Germline V lookup: CDR1 SEHNR, CDR2 FQNEAQ (reference sequence). V lost 3 bases, J lost 1 base, and 2 bases stayed unmatched. In DNA, the CDR3 is TGTGCCAGCAGCTTTTGGACAGGGGGGAACACTGAAGCTTTCTTT. Translation gives CASSFWTGGNTEAFF.

This clonotype was recorded a few times. The chain combines TRBV5-5 with TRBJ2-1, with D maybe TRBD1 (5 bases). The V and J ends lost 2 bases and 8 bases respectively, with 23 bases between them. This CDR3 contains 17 residues. Per the germline V gene, CDR1 is SGHKS and CDR2 is YYEKEE (reference sequence). CDR3 in amino acids: CASSFPLTASGSDEQFF. For the CDR3, the DNA is TGTGCCAGCAGCTTCCCCCTTACGGCGTCAGGGTCGGATGAGCAGTTCTTC.

The chain couples TRBV4-2 to TRBJ1-2; D is ambiguous. CDR1 is LGHNA, CDR2 YNFKEQ, per germline. Trimming pared 0 bases from V and 5 bases from J, leaving 13 bases between. The CDR3 is 15 residues long. The CDR3 DNA follows: TGTGCCAGCAGCCAAGAAGGAGGTGCCCCTTATGGCTACACCTTC. Its translation: CASSQEGGAPYGYTF.

This clonotype was found many times. V usage is TRBV28 and J usage is TRBJ2-2; unclear D gene. The V end was cut by 4 bases, the J end by 5 bases, with 5 bases between. The CDR3 spans 12 residues. The germline gives CDR1 MDHEN, CDR2 SYDVKM. The CDR3 bases are TGTGCCAGCAGTTCCTCTACCGGGGAGCTGTTTTTT. It yields the protein CASSSSTGELFF.

The V gene is TRBV7-9, the J gene TRBJ1-5; D is uncertain. Trimming removed 1 base at V and 7 bases at J, with 5 bases between. Germline CDR1 is SEHNR and CDR2 is FQNEAQ (reference sequence). CDR3 size: 12 residues. This CDR3 reads CASSLGVQPQHF. In nucleotides, the CDR3 is TGTGCCAGCAGCTTAGGGGTCCAGCCCCAGCATTTT.

The sample holds many counts of this clonotype. This chain links TRBV7-2 with TRBJ1-5; possible D gene TRBD1, 5 bases. V was trimmed by 5 bases and J by 1 base, leaving 12 bases between them. Germline assignment: CDR1 SGHTA and CDR2 FQGNSA. This CDR3 has 15 residues. The CDR3 region is CASSTGGWSNQPQHF. For the CDR3, the DNA is TGTGCCAGCAGCACCGGGGGATGGAGCAATCAGCCCCAGCATTTT. Full variable domain (missing parts from reference TRBV7-2 and TRBJ1-5): GAGVSQSPSNKVTEKGKDVELRCDPISGHTALYWYRQSLGQGLEFLIYFQGNSAPDKSGLPSDRFSAERTGGSVSTLTIQRTQQEDSAVYLCASSTGGWSNQPQHFGDGTRLSIL.

This clonotype was picked up a small number of times. The CDR3 loop is CASSLDRAHPSPQHF. CDR3 nucleotides: TGTGCCAGCAGTTTAGACAGGGCCCATCCCTCACCCCAGCATTTT. This rearrangement joins TRBV12-3 or TRBV12-4 to TRBJ1-5, with a tentative D call TRBD1 (6 bases). Trimming left V 1 base short and J 10 bases short, with 17 bases between. This CDR3 has 15 amino acids.

This clonotype was seen a handful of times. V usage is TRBV5-8 and J usage is TRBJ2-6, with unresolved D. Trimming took 4 bases from V and 3 from J, leaving 8 bases between them. Germline V gene sequence: CDR1 SGHTS, CDR2 YDEGEE. The CDR3 length is 14 residues. The CDR3 sequence is CASSRDYGANVLTF. The CDR3 coding sequence is TGTGCCAGCAGCAGGGATTATGGGGCCAACGTCCTGACTTTC.